Below are 13 T cell receptor beta chains sequenced from a single sample in a study of regulatory T cells in long-lasting Graves disease. The time point here: newly diagnosed GD, antithyroid drugs for less than 3 months. From RNA extracted from PBMCs, the TCR library was made. TCR beta libraries were built with iRepertoire HTBI primers and Arm-PCR of CDR3 regions. MiXCR, run by TCRdb on the multiplex PCR reads, gives a single entry per CDR3 protein. In the table there are some 560,000 distinct CDR3 sequences, around 16% of which are singletons. These data also featured in a second study, about T cells in Graves' hyperthyroidism and ophthalmopathy.

The sample was peripheral blood mononuclear cells (PBMCs), taken at new diagnosis, from a patient treated with antithyroid drugs. Receptor source: a middle-aged woman with Graves disease.

The sample holds a few counts of this clonotype. J is TRBJ1-4 and V is TRBV6-4; D remains unclear. V was cut by 8 bases and J by 6 bases, with 10 bases left in between. The CDR3 runs to 12 residues. The V gene's germline CDR1 is MRHNA and CDR2 SNTAGT. CDR3 in DNA: TGTGCCAGCCCCGAGGGTGATGAAAAACTGTTTTTT. Protein: CASPEGDEKLFF.

The table lists this clonotype with many counts. This chain uses TRBV5-1 with TRBJ2-7; D gene unclear. Looked up from germline, CDR1 is SGHRS and CDR2 is YFSETQ. The CDR3 contains 13 residues. The ends were cut back, 2 bases at V and 6 bases at J, with 12 bases in the middle. CDR3: CASSFARNSEQYF. The CDR3 DNA sequence: TGCGCCAGCAGCTTCGCCCGTAACAGCGAGCAGTACTTC.

This clonotype was recorded at least ten times. V is TRBV2 and J is TRBJ2-7; 12 bases agree with TRBD1. The CDR3 covers 13 residues. With V trimmed by 7 bases and J by 10 bases, 8 bases remained unmatched. Germline assignment: CDR1 SNHLY and CDR2 FYNNEI. The CDR3 reads CASTPGQGAPQYF. The DNA for the CDR3 is TGTGCCAGCACCCCGGGACAGGGGGCTCCCCAGTACTTC.

The chain combines TRBV12-3 or TRBV12-4 with TRBJ1-2; TRBD1 might be the D (6 bases). CDR3 length: 16 residues. Between the trimmed V and J ends, which lost 0 bases and 6 bases, there was a span of 17 bases. The CDR3 nucleotides are TGTGCCAGCAGTTTAGCGCGGCAGGCTAGGGGGAATGGCTACACCTTC. The encoded protein is CASSLARQARGNGYTF.

The CDR3 region is CSVEGQGVRGYTF. The CDR3 coding sequence is TGCAGCGTTGAAGGACAGGGAGTCCGGGGCTACACCTTC. This rearrangement joins TRBV29-1 to TRBJ1-2; 7 bases fit TRBD1. This CDR3 is built from 13 residues. V gave up 1 base and J gave up 8 bases; unmatched junction bases: 7. Germline values: CDR1 SQVTM, CDR2 ANQGSEA.

This clonotype came up many times. This rearrangement joins TRBV18 to TRBJ2-5; D is unresolved. Germline CDR1 KGHSH, CDR2 LQKENI. The CDR3 is made up of 13 amino acids. The V gene lost 2 bases and the J gene lost 4 bases, with 8 bases spanning the gap. CDR3 sequence (DNA): TGTGCCAGCTCACCAAACCCCAGAGAGACCCAGTACTTC. Translated, it gives CASSPNPRETQYF.

This clonotype occurred many times. This rearrangement joins TRBV4-1 to TRBJ1-4; D is unresolved. Germline lookup yields CDR1 MGHRA and CDR2 YSYEKL. V was trimmed by 2 bases and J by 7 bases, leaving 8 bases between them. The CDR3 spans 13 residues. The CDR3 here is CASSQLTGEKLFF. The DNA for the CDR3 is TGCGCCAGCAGCCAATTGACGGGTGAAAAACTGTTTTTT.

This clonotype was detected only a few times. The chain uses TRBV19 and TRBJ1-2; D is ambiguous. Germline CDR1 and CDR2: LNHDA and SQIVND (reference sequence). Trimming removed 6 bases from V and 7 bases from J, with 9 bases in between. CDR3 length: 11 amino acids. The CDR3 here is CASSQGSGYTF. The CDR3 region has the DNA TGTGCCAGTAGCCAAGGGAGTGGCTACACCTTC.

This clonotype was seen at least ten times. V and J are TRBV12-3 or TRBV12-4 and TRBJ2-1; TRBD1 might be the D (7 bases). The CDR3 consists of 13 residues. V was cut by 6 bases and J by 7 bases, with 13 bases left in between. CDR3: CASRGQGGNEQFF. Written as DNA, the CDR3 is TGTGCCAGCAGGGGTCAGGGGGGTAATGAGCAGTTCTTC.

This clonotype was counted between two and nine times. This sequence joins TRBV20-1 and TRBJ1-1, with a possible D match to TRBD1 (5 bases). Germline V gene data show CDR1 as DFQATT and CDR2 as SNEGSKA (reference sequence). This CDR3 region has 14 residues. Between the trimmed V and J ends, which lost 3 bases and 0 bases, there was a span of 11 bases. In nucleotides, the CDR3 is TGCAGTGCTAGGTCGGGGGGTATGAACACTGAAGCTTTCTTT. Its translation: CSARSGGMNTEAFF.

Concerning this clonotype: This clone may be a read error of a much larger clone one base away. V gene TRBV29-1 combines with J gene TRBJ1-1; 7 bases are a match to TRBD1. The trim removed 6 bases at V and 3 bases at J, leaving 4 bases unmatched. The CDR3 is 12 residues long. The germline gives CDR1 SQVTM, CDR2 ANQGSEA. Written as DNA, the CDR3 is TGCAGCGTGGACAGGACGGACACTGAAGCTTTCTTT. Translated, it gives CSVDRTDTEAFF.

This clonotype was seen many times. The CDR3 is CASSFSTGRYEQYF. The CDR3 nucleotides are TGTGCCAGCAGTTTCTCGACAGGGAGGTACGAGCAGTACTTC. This rearrangement joins TRBV27 to TRBJ2-7, with D perhaps TRBD1 (7 bases). CDR3 length: 14 residues. V shed 3 bases and J shed 4 bases, with 13 bases lying between them. Germline V gene data show CDR1 as MNHEY and CDR2 as SMNVEV (reference sequence).

This clonotype was counted a few times. The chain combines TRBV24-1 with TRBJ1-4; D unresolved. The CDR3 is made up of 15 amino acids. The V end lost 5 bases, the J end lost 3 bases, and 12 bases lay between the germline ends. Germline-derived CDR1 and CDR2 are KGHDR and SFDVKD. CDR3 protein: CATSAGSFANEKLFF. The CDR3 DNA reads as TGTGCCACCAGTGCGGGGTCATTTGCTAATGAAAAACTGTTTTTT.